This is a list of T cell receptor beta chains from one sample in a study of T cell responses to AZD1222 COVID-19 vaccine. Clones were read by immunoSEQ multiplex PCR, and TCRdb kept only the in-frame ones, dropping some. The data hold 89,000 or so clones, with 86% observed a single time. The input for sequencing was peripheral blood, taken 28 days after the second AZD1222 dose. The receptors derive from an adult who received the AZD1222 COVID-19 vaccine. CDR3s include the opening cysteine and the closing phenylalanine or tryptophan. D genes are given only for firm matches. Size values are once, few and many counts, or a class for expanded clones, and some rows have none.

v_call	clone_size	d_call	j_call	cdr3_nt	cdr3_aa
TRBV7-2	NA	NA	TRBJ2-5	TGTGCCAGCGGGACCCTGACAGAGACCCAGTACTTC	CASGTLTETQYF
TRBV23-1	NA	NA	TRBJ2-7	TGCGCCAGCAGTGAGGGCCAGACAGGACCCTACGAGCAGTACTTC	CASSEGQTGPYEQYF
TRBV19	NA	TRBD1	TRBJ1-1	TGTGCCAGTAGGGCGGACAGGGTATGGACTGAAGCTTTCTTT	CASRADRVWTEAFF
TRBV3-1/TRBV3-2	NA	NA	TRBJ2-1	TGTGCCAGCAGCCCGGATGCCTCCTACAATGAGCAGTTCTTC	CASSPDASYNEQFF
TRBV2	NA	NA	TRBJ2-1	TGTGCCAGCATCTACCACAATGAGCAGTTCTTC	CASIYHNEQFF
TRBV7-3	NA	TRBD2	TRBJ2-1	TGTGCCAGCAGCTTAGCCCCGGGGGGGGCGCCGGGTGAGCAGTTCTTC	CASSLAPGGAPGEQFF
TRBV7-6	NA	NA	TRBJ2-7	TGTGCCAGCAGCTTGGATTCGGGGGACTCCTACGAGCAGTACTTC	CASSLDSGDSYEQYF
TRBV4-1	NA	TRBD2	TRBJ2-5	TGCGCCAGCAGCCAAGGAGCGGGGGGAGGTCAAGAGACCCAGTACTTC	CASSQGAGGGQETQYF
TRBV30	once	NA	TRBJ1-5	TGTGCCTGGAGTGTAGGAGCTTTAGGCAATCAGCCCCAGCATTTT	CAWSVGALGNQPQHF
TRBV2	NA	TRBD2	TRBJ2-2	TGTGCCAGCAGTGCCAGCGGGAGGGGCGCCGGGGAGCTGTTTTTT	CASSASGRGAGELFF
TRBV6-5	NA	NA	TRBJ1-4	TGTGCCAGCAATCCTGACAGGCGGAATGAAAAACTGTTTTTT	CASNPDRRNEKLFF
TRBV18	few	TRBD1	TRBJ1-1	TGTGCCAGCTCACTCCGACAGGGTGGTGCGAACACTGAAGCTTTCTTT	CASSLRQGGANTEAFF
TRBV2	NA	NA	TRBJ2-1	TGTGCCGTAATCGCTCCGGGCCGACTCTACAATGAGCAGTTCTTC	CAVIAPGRLYNEQFF
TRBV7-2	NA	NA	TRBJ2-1	TGTGCCAGCAGCTTAGGGAGACAGGGAGGCCTCAATGAGCAGTTCTTC	CASSLGRQGGLNEQFF
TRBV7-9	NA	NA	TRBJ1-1	TGTGCCAGCAGCTTAGAAACAGGTGGGAACACTGAAGCTTTCTTT	CASSLETGGNTEAFF
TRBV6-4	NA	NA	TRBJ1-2	TGTGCCAGCAGTGACGCTGCAACAGGGACCGCTAACTATGGCTACACCTTC	CASSDAATGTANYGYTF
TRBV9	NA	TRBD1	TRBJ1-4	TGTGCCAGCAGCCCCCGGGACAGCAATAATGAAAAACTGTTTTTT	CASSPRDSNNEKLFF
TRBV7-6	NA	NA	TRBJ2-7	TGTGCCAGCAGCCCATCCGTGGCAGGGGCCTACGAGCAGTACTTC	CASSPSVAGAYEQYF
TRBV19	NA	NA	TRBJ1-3	TGTGCCAGTAGGAAAGGCGCTGGAAACACCATATATTTT	CASRKGAGNTIYF
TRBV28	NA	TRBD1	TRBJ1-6	TGTGCCAGCAGTTTCCGACAGGGGGCCAATTCACCCCTCCACTTT	CASSFRQGANSPLHF
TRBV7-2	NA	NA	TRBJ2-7	TGTGCCAGCAGCTTCAGGGGAGGGCGAGGGTACGAGCAGTACTTC	CASSFRGGRGYEQYF
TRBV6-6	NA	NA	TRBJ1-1	TGTGCCAGCCTACGCGCCGGGGAAGCTTTCTTT	CASLRAGEAFF
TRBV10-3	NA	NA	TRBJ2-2	TGTGCCATCAGTGAACAGGCTGACACCGGGGAGCTGTTTTTT	CAISEQADTGELFF
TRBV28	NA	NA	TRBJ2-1	TGTGCCAGCAGTTTAAGGAGGGCTTCGGATGAGCAGTTCTTC	CASSLRRASDEQFF
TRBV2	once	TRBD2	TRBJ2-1	TGTGCCAGCAATGCCCCCCGACGGGCTAGCGGGAGACACAATGAGCAGTTCTTC	CASNAPRRASGRHNEQFF
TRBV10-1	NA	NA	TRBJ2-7	TGCGCCAGCAGTGAACCCGAATCCTACGAGCAGTACTTC	CASSEPESYEQYF
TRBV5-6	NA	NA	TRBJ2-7	TGTGCCAGCAGCTCGAACCCCTCCTACGAGCAGTACTTC	CASSSNPSYEQYF
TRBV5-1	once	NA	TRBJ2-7	TGCGCCAGCAGCTTGGACCGGTTCGAGCAGTACTTC	CASSLDRFEQYF
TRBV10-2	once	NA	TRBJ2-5	TGCGCCAGCAGTTCCGAACAGGGTCTACAAGAGACCCAGTACTTC	CASSSEQGLQETQYF
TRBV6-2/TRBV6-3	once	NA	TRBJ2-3	TGTGCCAGCAGTACCCCCCGGGGCACCACAGATACGCAGTATTTT	CASSTPRGTTDTQYF
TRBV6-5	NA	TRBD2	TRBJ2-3	TGTGCCAGCGGCGGAGGGAGCGGGAGTCGGGATACGCAGTATTTT	CASGGGSGSRDTQYF
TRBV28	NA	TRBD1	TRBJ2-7	TGTGCCAGCAGTTCCCCGGGACAGGGTATCGAGCAGTACTTC	CASSSPGQGIEQYF
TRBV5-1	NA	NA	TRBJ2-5	TGCGCCAGCAGCCCCTCCCTCGGACAGTCCCAAGAGACCCAGTACTTC	CASSPSLGQSQETQYF
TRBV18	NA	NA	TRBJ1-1	TGTGCCAGCTCACCATTTACCTCAGGGAGCGCTGAAGCTTTCTTT	CASSPFTSGSAEAFF
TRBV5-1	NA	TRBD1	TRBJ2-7	TGCGCCAGCAGGTCGGGACAGACCGGGGCCTACGAGCAGTACTTC	CASRSGQTGAYEQYF
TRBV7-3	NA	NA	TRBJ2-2	TGTGCCAGCAGCTTAACGGGAGCAGTGACCGGGGAGCTGTTTTTT	CASSLTGAVTGELFF
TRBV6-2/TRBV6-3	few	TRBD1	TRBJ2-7	TGTGCCAGCAGTTACGGACAGGGACTGGGTACCTACGAGCAGTACTTC	CASSYGQGLGTYEQYF
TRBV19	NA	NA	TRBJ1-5	TGTGCCAGTAGTATAGGGCAGCTGGCGAGGCAGCCCCAGCATTTT	CASSIGQLARQPQHF
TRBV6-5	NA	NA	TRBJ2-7	TGTGCCAGCAGTCCCTACGAGCAGTACTTC	CASSPYEQYF
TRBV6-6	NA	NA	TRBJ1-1	TGTGCCAGCAGTTACGGTACGGGTATGGAGGCTTTCTTT	CASSYGTGMEAFF
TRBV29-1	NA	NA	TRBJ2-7	TGCAGCGTTCCCCTGGGGGGAGACGAGCAGTACTTC	CSVPLGGDEQYF
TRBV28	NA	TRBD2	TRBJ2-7	TGTGCCAGCAGTCCCGGGGGGGGCTCCTACGAGCAGTACTTC	CASSPGGGSYEQYF
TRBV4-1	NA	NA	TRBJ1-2	TGCGCCAGCAGCCAAGGGCCCGTAGGGTTCAATGGCTACACCTTC	CASSQGPVGFNGYTF
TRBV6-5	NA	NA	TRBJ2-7	TGTGCCAGCAAGAGGGGGGGCGATAGCTACGAGCAGTACTTC	CASKRGGDSYEQYF
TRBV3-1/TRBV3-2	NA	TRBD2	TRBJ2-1	TGTGCCAGCAGCCTCCAAGCGGGGGGCCACGGTGAGCAGTTCTTC	CASSLQAGGHGEQFF
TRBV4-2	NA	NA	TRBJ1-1	TGTGCCAGCAGCCAAGATCGACGGAACACTGAAGCTTTCTTT	CASSQDRRNTEAFF
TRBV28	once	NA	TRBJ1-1	TGTGCCAGCAGTCCCACGGGGATGAACACTGAAGCTTTCTTT	CASSPTGMNTEAFF
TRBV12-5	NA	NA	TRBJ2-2	TGTGCTAGTGCCAGGGGCGGGGGGAACACCGGGGAGCTGTTTTTT	CASARGGGNTGELFF
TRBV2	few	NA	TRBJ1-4	TGTGCCAGCAGGCCGGGACGGCATAATGAAAAACTGTTTTTT	CASRPGRHNEKLFF
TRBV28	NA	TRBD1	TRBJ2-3	TGTGCCAGCAGTTCGACAGGGGGCGGTACAGATACGCAGTATTTT	CASSSTGGGTDTQYF
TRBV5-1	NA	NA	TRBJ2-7	TGCGCCAGCAGCCCGGGCGGGGCGGGGGAGCAGTACTTC	CASSPGGAGEQYF
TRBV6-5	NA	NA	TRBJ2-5	TGTGCCAGCAGTTACTCGATAGGGACAGAGACCCAGTACTTC	CASSYSIGTETQYF
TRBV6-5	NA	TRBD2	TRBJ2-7	TGTGCCAGCAGTCCTACTAGCGGGAGACGCTACGAGCAGTACTTC	CASSPTSGRRYEQYF
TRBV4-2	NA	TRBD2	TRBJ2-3	TGTGCCAGCAGCCAAATGGGGGGGGTTACTAGCACAGATACGCAGTATTTT	CASSQMGGVTSTDTQYF
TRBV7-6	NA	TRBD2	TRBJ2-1	TGTGCCAGCAGCTTAGCGCGGTCTAGCGGGCGACGGCCCAATGAGCAGTTCTTC	CASSLARSSGRRPNEQFF
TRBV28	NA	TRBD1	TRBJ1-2	TGTGCCAGCAGTTTATGGACAGGGGGCAAAAACTATGGCTACACCTTC	CASSLWTGGKNYGYTF
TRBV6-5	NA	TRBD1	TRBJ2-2	TGTGCCAGCAGCGGACAGGGGAACGGGGAGCTGTTTTTT	CASSGQGNGELFF